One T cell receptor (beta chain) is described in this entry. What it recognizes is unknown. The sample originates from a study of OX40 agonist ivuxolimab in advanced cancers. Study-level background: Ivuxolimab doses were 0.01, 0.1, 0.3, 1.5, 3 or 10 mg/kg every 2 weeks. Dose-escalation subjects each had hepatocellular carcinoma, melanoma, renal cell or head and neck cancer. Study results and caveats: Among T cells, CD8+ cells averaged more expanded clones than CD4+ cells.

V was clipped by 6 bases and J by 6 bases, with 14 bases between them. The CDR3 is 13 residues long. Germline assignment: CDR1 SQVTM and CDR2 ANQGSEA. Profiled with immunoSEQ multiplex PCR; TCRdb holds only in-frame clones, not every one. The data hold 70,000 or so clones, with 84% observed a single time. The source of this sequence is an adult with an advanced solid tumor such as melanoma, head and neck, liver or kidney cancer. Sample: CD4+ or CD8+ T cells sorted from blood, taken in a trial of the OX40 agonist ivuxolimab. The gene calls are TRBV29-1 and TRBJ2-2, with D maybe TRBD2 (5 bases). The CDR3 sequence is CSVARTGAGELFF. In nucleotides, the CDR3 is TGCAGCGTGGCTAGGACCGGGGCCGGGGAGCTGTTTTTT.